The clone carrying this T cell receptor (beta chain) has only a few counts. What it binds is unknown. The PCR ran on 60 Vbeta and 13 Jbeta primers. TCRdb's table, derived via immunoSEQ multiplex PCR, lists solely in-frame clones and lacks some. The sample holds about 130,000 clones; approximately 61% are singletons and the top ten take around 1.6%. This specimen belongs to a study of cytomegalovirus exposure and HLA in healthy donors. Study summary: There were fewer than 500 genotyped donors. Of these, about 81% fell in the genetic ancestry cluster associated with self-reported Caucasian donors. Study-wide results and limits: The study labeled 180 or so TCR beta chains cytomegalovirus-associated. Later analysis placed DRB1 highest and HLA-C lowest in TCR association rates, which differed by HLA locus.

Trimming took 0 bases from V and 1 from J, leaving 7 bases between them. The CDR3 is 14 amino acids. CDR1 is SGHDT, CDR2 YYEEEE, per germline. This receptor was identified in a human donor in good health. The sample comprised PBMCs. The chain couples TRBV5-6 to TRBJ2-5, with D perhaps matching TRBD1 (6 bases). The CDR3 DNA follows: TGTGCCAGCAGCTTGGGGACAGTCCAAGAGACCCAGTACTTC. Translated: CASSLGTVQETQYF.